These 23 T cell receptor beta chains were sequenced from one sample in a study of technical replicates of blood from a handful of donors. The data were produced by immunoSEQ multiplex PCR, yet TCRdb's version contains in-frame clones alone and is incomplete. The sample lists 60,000 to 65,000 clones; 70% to 90% were seen once. Sequenced material: PBMCs. These receptors all come from a human donor in good health. Some clones in this sample may be carry-over from other donors' samples.

The CDR3, as DNA: TGTGCCTCGAACCCCGAGGGATACAATGAGCAGTTCTTC. This translates into CASNPEGYNEQFF. The chain employs TRBV9 and TRBJ2-1, with D possibly being TRBD2 (5 bases). This CDR3 contains 13 residues. Trimming took 10 bases from V and 4 from J, leaving 15 bases between them. The germline CDR1 and CDR2 sequences are SGDLS and YYNGEE. The whole variable domain, filled in from reference TRBV9 and TRBJ2-1, reads DSGVTQTPKHLITATGQRVTLRCSPRSGDLSVYWYQQSLDQGLQFLIQYYNGEERAKGNILERFSAQQFPDLHSELNLSSLELGDSALYFCASNPEGYNEQFFGPGTRLTVL.

The chain is built from TRBV6-5 and TRBJ1-2, with D unclear. V lost 0 bases, J lost 3 bases, and 14 bases lay in between. The V gene's germline CDR1 is MNHEY and CDR2 SVGAGI. The CDR3 extends over 16 amino acids. In nucleotides, the CDR3 is TGTGCCAGCAGTTACTCGTCGTACAGCACGGACTATGGCTACACCTTC. It specifies CASSYSSYSTDYGYTF.

This chain's CDR3 is CASSPGEGVSYEQYF. The CDR3 nucleotides read TGTGCCAGCAGCCCGGGGGAGGGGGTCTCCTACGAGCAGTACTTC. The genes are TRBV5-4 and TRBJ2-7; weak D call: TRBD2 (7 bases). CDR1 is SGHNT and CDR2 is YYREEE in the germline V gene (reference sequence). The CDR3 length is 15 residues. Trimming took off 4 bases at V and 0 bases at J, with 14 bases between the two ends.

This chain links TRBV6-6 with TRBJ2-7, with D perhaps TRBD1 (6 bases). V gave up 8 bases and J gave up 0 bases, with 17 bases separating them. Germline CDR1 reads MNHNY; CDR2 reads SVGAGI (reference sequence). This CDR3 is 15 amino acids long. CDR3: CASSTRTVSSYEQYF. The CDR3 coding sequence is TGTGCCAGCTCTACGAGGACAGTAAGCTCCTACGAGCAGTACTTC.

The V call is TRBV29-1, the J call TRBJ2-1; D might be TRBD2 (5 bases). Trimming removed 8 bases at V and 0 bases at J, with 14 bases between. There are 14 residues in the CDR3. CDR1 is SQVTM and CDR2 is ANQGSEA in the germline V gene. The CDR3 sequence is CSSIALSSYNEQFF. The CDR3 nucleotides are TGCAGCTCCATAGCGTTAAGCTCCTACAATGAGCAGTTCTTC.

V gene TRBV7-2 combines with J gene TRBJ2-1; D is ambiguous. V was cut by 6 bases and J by 8 bases, with 14 bases left in between. The V gene's germline CDR1 is SGHTA and CDR2 FQGNSA. This CDR3 has 13 residues. CDR3 amino acids: CASRNERVDEQFF. CDR3 nucleotide sequence: TGTGCCAGCAGAAATGAACGGGTCGATGAGCAGTTCTTC.

The chain combines TRBV21-1 with TRBJ1-5. TRBV21-1 is given as a pseudogene. The CDR3 covers 17 residues. The CDR3 nucleotides are TGTGCCAGCAGCAAAGGTCGGATCCCCAGAGGGAATCAGCCCCAGCATTTT. Translating it yields CASSKGRIPRGNQPQHF.

This chain links TRBV6-4 with TRBJ2-1, with a possible D match to TRBD2 (8 bases). The CDR3 sequence is 15 residues long. The germline V gene has CDR1 MRHNA and CDR2 SNTAGT. Trimming left V 6 bases short and J 1 base short, with 13 bases between. CDR3 sequence reads: CASSSGGQSYNEQFF. CDR3 DNA: TGTGCCAGCAGCAGCGGGGGACAGTCCTACAATGAGCAGTTCTTC.

V is TRBV5-6 and J is TRBJ1-3; D is possibly TRBD1 (5 bases). Germline CDR1 and CDR2: SGHDT and YYEEEE. The CDR3 runs 14 residues. Trimming stripped 1 base from V and 2 bases from J, with 7 bases between. CDR3 sequence (DNA): TGTGCCAGCAGCTTGTGGGGGGCTGGAAACACCATATATTTT. As protein: CASSLWGAGNTIYF.

This clone came up a few times. J is TRBJ1-1 and V is TRBV9; 12 bases match TRBD1. CDR1 and CDR2 from the germline V gene are SGDLS and YYNGEE. The junction had 6 bases not matched to a gene; V was cut back by 4 bases and J by 5 bases. The CDR3 loop spans 15 amino acids. As DNA, the CDR3 is TGTGCCAGCAGCCCCGGGACAGGGGGCGCAACTGAAGCTTTCTTT. It encodes CASSPGTGGATEAFF.

J is TRBJ2-1 and V is TRBV1; the DNA was not compared with TRBD2, the D call given in the table. TRBV1 is assigned pseudogene status. CDR3 size: 18 residues. The CDR3, as DNA: TGCACCAGCAGCCCTAGCGGATGGCGCGGGAGAGAGGTAAATGAGCAGTTCTTC. It encodes CTSSPSGWRGREVNEQFF.

The rearrangement uses TRBV4-1 and TRBJ2-3; D is unclear. The germline V gene has CDR1 MGHRA and CDR2 YSYEKL. CDR3 length: 13 residues. V shed 3 bases and J shed 1 base, with 5 bases lying between them. The CDR3 nucleotides read TGCGCCAGCAGCCAGCCGGGCACAGATACGCAGTATTTT. Translating gives CASSQPGTDTQYF.

This clone was detected once. The chain carries TRBV19 and TRBJ2-1, with D unclear. The germline gives CDR1 LNHDA, CDR2 SQIVND (reference sequence). Trimming removed 6 bases from V and 3 bases from J, with 15 bases in between. This CDR3 is built from 15 residues. CDR3 sequence (DNA): TGTGCCAGTAGCCCGGAGTCCTGGAGCTACAATGAGCAGTTCTTC. Amino acid sequence: CASSPESWSYNEQFF. The full variable domain, in which reference TRBV19 and TRBJ2-1 provide the parts outside the CDR3, is DGGITQSPKYLFRKEGQNVTLSCEQNLNHDAMYWYRQDPGQGLRLIYYSQIVNDFQKGDIAEGYSVSREKKESFPLTVTSAQKNPTAFYLCASSPESWSYNEQFFGPGTRLTVL.

This clone showed up just once. This sequence joins TRBV30 and TRBJ1-2; possibly TRBD1 for D (6 bases). V shed 0 bases and J shed 3 bases, with 11 bases lying between them. Germline V gives CDR1 GTSNPN, CDR2 SVGIG (reference sequence). The CDR3 runs to 14 residues. The CDR3 loop is CAWSVLGHHYGYTF. The CDR3 DNA reads as TGTGCCTGGAGTGTATTGGGACACCACTATGGCTACACCTTC.

This clone was counted only a few times. The chain employs TRBV19 and TRBJ2-5; 9 nucleotides align to TRBD1. The CDR3 totals 15 residues. Germline values: CDR1 LNHDA, CDR2 SQIVND (reference sequence). After removal of 2 bases from V and 5 bases from J, the junction contained 6 bases not matched to a gene. CDR3 bases: TGTGCCAGTAGTATACCCTACAGGGGGCTGGAGACCCAGTACTTC. Encoded protein: CASSIPYRGLETQYF.

CDR3 amino acids: CASSRQNTQETQYF. Here the CDR3 DNA reads TGCGCCAGCAGTCGTCAGAACACACAAGAGACCCAGTACTTC. This sequence joins TRBV5-1 and TRBJ2-5; D uncertain. Germline CDR1 and CDR2: SGHRS and YFSETQ. The CDR3 loop spans 14 amino acids. The V end was cut by 5 bases, the J end by 2 bases, with 13 bases between.

The chain combines TRBV9 with TRBJ1-2; 7 nucleotides align to TRBD1. This CDR3 has 15 amino acids. CDR1 and CDR2 from the germline V gene are SGDLS and YYNGEE. Trimming took 2 bases from V and 2 from J; bases not matched to a gene: 6. The CDR3 sequence: CASSVGTVLNYGYTF. Written as DNA, the CDR3 is TGTGCCAGCAGCGTCGGGACAGTCCTAAACTATGGCTACACCTTC.

This chain connects TRBV7-2 to TRBJ1-1; D ambiguous. V lost 2 bases and J 3 bases, leaving 7 bases between the germline ends. The CDR3 covers 13 residues. Germline CDR1 reads SGHTA; CDR2 reads FQGNSA. The CDR3: CASSLMRYTEAFF. CDR3 nucleotides: TGTGCCAGCAGCTTAATGAGGTACACTGAAGCTTTCTTT.

The rearrangement joins TRBV13 to TRBJ2-7; a possible D gene is TRBD1 (6 bases). This CDR3 is 12 amino acids long. Trimming took 7 bases from V and 6 from J, leaving 13 bases between them. Germline assignment: CDR1 PRHDT and CDR2 FYEKMQ (reference sequence). The CDR3 bases are TGTGCCAGCACCTCACAGGGCGGCGAGCAGTACTTC. Translating it yields CASTSQGGEQYF.

The chain employs TRBV6-6 and TRBJ2-3; 7 bases are a match to TRBD1. V shed 5 bases and J 0 bases; nucleotides not matched to a gene: 2. Germline V lookup: CDR1 MNHNY, CDR2 SVGAGI (reference sequence). This CDR3 has 14 residues. CDR3 bases: TGTGCCAGCAGTCAACAGGGGAGCACAGATACGCAGTATTTT. Translating it yields CASSQQGSTDTQYF.

A single count supports this clone. V and J are TRBV19 and TRBJ1-5, with D possibly being TRBD1 (5 bases). Trimming pared 9 bases from V and 4 bases from J, leaving 16 bases between. Germline values: CDR1 LNHDA, CDR2 SQIVND (reference sequence). The CDR3 is made up of 14 amino acids. The chain's CDR3 is CASKEAGFNQPQHF. CDR3 DNA sequence: TGTGCCAGCAAAGAAGCAGGGTTTAATCAGCCCCAGCATTTT.

This clone has only one observation. The chain joins TRBV19 to TRBJ1-2, with a weak D call TRBD1 (5 bases). Germline CDR1 and CDR2: LNHDA and SQIVND (reference sequence). Trimming left V 4 bases short and J 6 bases short, with 21 bases between. The CDR3 spans 16 residues. CDR3 protein: CASSTRPGLGGHGYTF. In DNA, the CDR3 is TGTGCCAGTAGTACGCGACCGGGCCTGGGGGGACATGGCTACACCTTC.

This clone has just one count. A read error may produce the germline difference seen at one junction end. The chain couples TRBV5-6 to TRBJ2-1; D gene uncertain. This CDR3 region has 14 residues. Germline V gene sequence: CDR1 SGHDT, CDR2 YYEEEE. DNA of the CDR3: TGTGCCAGCACCTTGCGGTTCTCCTACAATGAGCAGTTCTTC. Translated, it gives CASTLRFSYNEQFF.